Following are 22 T cell receptor beta chains from one sample sequenced in a study of blood T cell repertoires in COVID-19. Sequencing was performed with immunoSEQ multiplex PCR; in TCRdb, only in-frame clones are kept and a portion is missing. The sample records approximately 230,000 clones, around 90% being singletons. Input material: peripheral blood. Receptor source: a man of 80 years or more with acute or convalescent COVID-19.

The chain has TRBV9 and TRBJ1-1; possible D gene TRBD1, 6 bases. Germline V gives CDR1 SGDLS, CDR2 YYNGEE. Trimming cost V 0 bases and J 3 bases, with 15 bases left between them. The CDR3 sequence is 16 residues long. The CDR3 DNA reads TGTGCCAGCAGCGTAGGCTTAGAGGGGGTCGACACTGAAGCTTTCTTT. Translated, it gives CASSVGLEGVDTEAFF. The whole variable domain, filled in from reference TRBV9 and TRBJ1-1, reads DSGVTQTPKHLITATGQRVTLRCSPRSGDLSVYWYQQSLDQGLQFLIQYYNGEERAKGNILERFSAQQFPDLHSELNLSSLELGDSALYFCASSVGLEGVDTEAFFGQGTRLTVV.

V is TRBV7-3 and J is TRBJ2-1; D gene ambiguous. This CDR3 comprises 15 residues. V lost 1 base, J lost 0 bases, and 7 bases lay in between. Germline V CDR1 and CDR2: SGHTA, FQGTGA. The chain's CDR3 is CASSLSPNSYNEQFF. The CDR3 coding sequence is TGTGCCAGCAGCTTAAGTCCAAACTCCTACAATGAGCAGTTCTTC.

This clone was detected a few times. Within the sample, other DNA sequences also encode this same CDR3. The V and J genes are TRBV18 and TRBJ2-5, with D perhaps matching TRBD2 (6 bases). Germline lookup yields CDR1 KGHSH and CDR2 LQKENI. CDR3 length: 13 amino acids. With 3 bases removed from V and 3 bases from J, the gap between germline ends came to 8 bases. CDR3 amino acids: CASSPGLEETQYF. DNA of the CDR3: TGTGCCAGCTCACCGGGACTGGAAGAGACCCAGTACTTC.

The chain combines TRBV19 with TRBJ1-6; D is perhaps TRBD1 (5 bases). V was trimmed by 6 bases and J by 4 bases, leaving 10 bases between them. The germline V gene encodes CDR1 LNHDA and CDR2 SQIVND (reference sequence). CDR3 length equals 14 residues. The CDR3 bases are TGTGCCAGTAGCCGGGACTTTTATAATTCACCCCTCCACTTT. It codes for CASSRDFYNSPLHF.

The count of this clone is one. The rearrangement links TRBV7-9 to TRBJ1-1; D is undetermined. CDR1 and CDR2 from the germline V gene are SEHNR and FQNEAQ (reference sequence). V dropped 1 base and J dropped 8 bases, with 14 bases sitting between them. This CDR3 has 14 amino acids. The CDR3 sequence is CASSLGGIEGEAFF. CDR3 nucleotides: TGTGCCAGCAGCTTAGGGGGAATCGAGGGAGAAGCTTTCTTT.

J is TRBJ1-2 and V is TRBV14; 9 bases align to TRBD1. This CDR3 comprises 15 residues. The V gene's germline CDR1 is SGHDN and CDR2 FVKESK. The V and J ends lost 2 bases and 6 bases, in that order; junction bases with no gene match: 7. The CDR3 reads CASSQTNRGLNGYTF. The CDR3 DNA reads TGTGCCAGCAGCCAAACAAACAGGGGGCTAAATGGCTACACCTTC.

In this sample, this clone turned up once. This chain uses TRBV28 with TRBJ2-1; 9 nucleotides align to TRBD1. Trimming removed 6 bases from V and 5 bases from J; junction bases left unmatched: 8. This CDR3 is 15 amino acids long. Germline V gives CDR1 MDHEN, CDR2 SYDVKM. CDR3 loop: CASSPDRGWDNEQFF. The CDR3 nucleotides read TGTGCCAGCAGCCCGGACAGGGGATGGGACAATGAGCAGTTCTTC.

The chain joins TRBV5-1 to TRBJ2-5; D remains ambiguous. This CDR3 contains 13 residues. Germline assignment: CDR1 SGHRS and CDR2 YFSETQ. V was clipped by 2 bases and J by 5 bases, with 10 bases between them. The CDR3 is CASSLDSEETQYF. The CDR3 DNA sequence: TGCGCCAGCAGCTTAGACTCGGAGGAGACCCAGTACTTC.

The chain is built from TRBV2 and TRBJ1-5; TRBD1 is a possible D gene (5 bases). Germline assignment: CDR1 SNHLY and CDR2 FYNNEI. The CDR3 is 15 residues long. The V gene lost 2 bases and the J gene lost 1 base, with 9 bases spanning the gap. The CDR3 loop reads CASSERGPSNQPQHF. Written as DNA, the CDR3 is TGTGCCAGCAGTGAAAGGGGCCCAAGCAATCAGCCCCAGCATTTT.

This sequence joins TRBV6-5 and TRBJ2-7; D is possibly TRBD2 (5 bases). The germline gives CDR1 MNHEY, CDR2 SVGAGI. The CDR3 spans 15 residues. With 8 bases removed from V and 3 bases from J, the gap between germline ends came to 20 bases. The CDR3: CASSSRHSGFYEQYF. The DNA for the CDR3 is TGTGCCAGCTCCTCTCGACATTCGGGGTTCTACGAGCAGTACTTC.

This sequence joins TRBV7-2 and TRBJ2-1; 7 bases agree with TRBD2. CDR1 SGHTA and CDR2 FQGNSA come from the germline V gene. After removal of 6 bases from V and 2 bases from J, the junction contained 7 bases not matched to a gene. The CDR3 covers 15 residues. The CDR3 spells CASSRGGGAYNEQFF. DNA of the CDR3: TGTGCCAGCAGTCGTGGGGGGGGAGCCTACAATGAGCAGTTCTTC.

V and J are TRBV27 and TRBJ1-2; perhaps TRBD1 as D (5 bases). V was shortened by 2 bases and J by 4 bases, with 11 bases between the two germline ends. This CDR3 is 14 amino acids long. Germline V lookup: CDR1 MNHEY, CDR2 SMNVEV (reference sequence). The CDR3 region is CASSLDRLTYGYTF. The CDR3 bases are TGTGCCAGCAGTTTAGACAGACTTACCTATGGCTACACCTTC.

The rearrangement uses TRBV19 and TRBJ2-7, with 7 positions matching TRBD1. Unmatched junction bases numbered 7, after V lost 3 bases and J lost 2 bases. CDR1 is LNHDA and CDR2 is SQIVND in the germline V gene (reference sequence). CDR3 size: 15 residues. CDR3 DNA: TGTGCCAGTAGTATCCAGTTGGGACAGACCTACGAGCAGTACTTC. It specifies CASSIQLGQTYEQYF. The whole variable domain, remainder taken from reference TRBV19 and TRBJ2-7, is DGGITQSPKYLFRKEGQNVTLSCEQNLNHDAMYWYRQDPGQGLRLIYYSQIVNDFQKGDIAEGYSVSREKKESFPLTVTSAQKNPTAFYLCASSIQLGQTYEQYFGPGTRLTVT.

V gene TRBV10-3 combines with J gene TRBJ1-3; D uncertain. The CDR3 spans 15 residues. The germline V and J ends were trimmed by 3 bases and 0 bases, with 9 bases remaining between them. In germline, CDR1 is ENHRY, CDR2 SYGVKD. The CDR3 loop is CAISDSGLSGNTIYF. CDR3 sequence (DNA): TGTGCCATCAGTGATTCAGGTCTCTCTGGAAACACCATATATTTT.

V gene TRBV4-2 combines with J gene TRBJ2-5; D unclear. Germline CDR1 reads LGHNA; CDR2 reads YNFKEQ. CDR3 length equals 16 residues. V lost 0 bases to trimming and J lost 2 bases, with 13 bases between them. The CDR3 DNA is TGTGCCAGCAGCCAAGATATGTATGGCTCACAAGAGACCCAGTACTTC. Its protein product is CASSQDMYGSQETQYF.

The J gene is TRBJ2-7, the V gene TRBV9; perhaps TRBD2 as D (6 bases). The germline gives CDR1 SGDLS, CDR2 YYNGEE. The V end was cut by 0 bases, the J end by 3 bases, with 13 bases between. The CDR3 sequence is 15 residues long. For the CDR3, the DNA is TGTGCCAGCAGCGTAGAACCTAGCGAGAACTACGAGCAGTACTTC. Residues: CASSVEPSENYEQYF.

The CDR3 loop is CASSPRTGGGNIQYF. The DNA for the CDR3 is TGCGCCAGCAGCCCTAGGACAGGGGGCGGGAACATTCAGTACTTC. The chain uses TRBV5-1 and TRBJ2-4; TRBD1 matches at 11 bases. Germline CDR1 and CDR2: SGHRS and YFSETQ. J was trimmed by 7 bases and V by 4 bases; bases with no gene match: 7. This CDR3 comprises 15 residues.

This chain uses TRBV20-1 with TRBJ2-1; D gene ambiguous. CDR1 is DFQATT and CDR2 is SNEGSKA in the germline V gene (reference sequence). There are 11 residues in the CDR3. Trimming took 4 bases from V and 5 from J, leaving 6 bases between them. DNA of the CDR3: TGCAGTGCTACTAAGAACAATGAGCAGTTCTTC. Its protein product is CSATKNNEQFF.

The chain couples TRBV2 to TRBJ2-6, with 8 positions matching TRBD1. The germline V gene has CDR1 SNHLY and CDR2 FYNNEI. This CDR3 has 17 residues. With 3 bases clipped from V and 2 bases from J, the junction kept 6 bases outside the gene matches. In DNA, the CDR3 is TGTGCCAGCAGTGACAGGGGGCGAATAGCTGGGGCCAACGTCCTGACTTTC. Translating gives CASSDRGRIAGANVLTF.

In its sample, this clone was seen once. The rearrangement links TRBV28 to TRBJ1-1; no reliable D call. V was cut by 3 bases and J by 9 bases, with 11 bases left in between. The CDR3 spans 12 residues. Germline loops: CDR1 MDHEN, CDR2 SYDVKM. The CDR3 DNA reads as TGTGCCAGCAGTTTCGGAGGCTTTCAAGCTTTCTTT. The encoded protein is CASSFGGFQAFF.

The chain recombines TRBV12-3 or TRBV12-4 with TRBJ2-3; D remains ambiguous. Trimming left V 2 bases short and J 6 bases short, with 6 bases between. The CDR3 consists of 12 residues. CDR3 sequence: CASSLLRDTQYF. The CDR3, as DNA: TGTGCCAGCAGTTTATTACGGGATACGCAGTATTTT.

This clone occurred once. The genes are TRBV6-5 and TRBJ1-5; 7 nucleotides agree with TRBD1. The ends lost 7 bases at V and 6 bases at J; junction bases unmatched: 12. Germline CDR1 reads MNHEY; CDR2 reads SVGAGI. The CDR3 is 15 amino acids. CDR3 nucleotide sequence: TGTGCCAGCAAACCCGACAGGGAACAGGGTCAGCCCCAGCATTTT. This sequence encodes CASKPDREQGQPQHF.